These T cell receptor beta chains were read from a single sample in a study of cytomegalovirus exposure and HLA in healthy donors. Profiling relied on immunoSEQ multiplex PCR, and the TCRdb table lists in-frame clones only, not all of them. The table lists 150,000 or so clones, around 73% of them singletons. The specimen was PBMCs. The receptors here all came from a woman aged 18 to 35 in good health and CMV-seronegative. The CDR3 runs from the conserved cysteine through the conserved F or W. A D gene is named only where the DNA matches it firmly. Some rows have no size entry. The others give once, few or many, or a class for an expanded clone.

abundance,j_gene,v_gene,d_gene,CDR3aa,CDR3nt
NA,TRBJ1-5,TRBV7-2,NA,CASSLGPGDQPQHF,TGTGCCAGCAGCTTAGGACCGGGAGATCAGCCCCAGCATTTT
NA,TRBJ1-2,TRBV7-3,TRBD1,CASSLDRQGYYTF,TGTGCCAGCAGCTTAGATCGACAGGGCTACTACACCTTC
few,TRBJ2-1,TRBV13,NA,CASSRSGVGNNEQFF,TGTGCCAGCAGCAGATCGGGAGTTGGGAACAATGAGCAGTTCTTC
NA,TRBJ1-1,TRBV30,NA,CAWSVGTSNTEAFF,TGTGCCTGGAGTGTAGGGACATCGAACACTGAAGCTTTCTTT
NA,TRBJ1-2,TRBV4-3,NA,CASSQDREYGYTF,TGCGCCAGCAGCCAAGACCGAGAATATGGCTACACCTTC
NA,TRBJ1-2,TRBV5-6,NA,CASIGGRRGYTF,TGTGCCAGCATCGGGGGGCGTCGGGGCTACACCTTC
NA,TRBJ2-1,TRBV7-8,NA,CASSFGDYNEQFF,TGTGCCAGCAGCTTCGGGGACTACAATGAGCAGTTCTTC
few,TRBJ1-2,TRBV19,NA,CASSTLGGYTYGYTF,TGTGCCAGTAGCACTCTTGGAGGTTATACCTATGGCTACACCTTC
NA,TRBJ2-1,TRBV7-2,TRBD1,CASSQDRGNEQFF,TGTGCCAGCAGCCAGGACAGGGGCAATGAGCAGTTCTTC
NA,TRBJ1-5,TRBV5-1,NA,CASSQNAGSNQPQHF,TGCGCCAGCAGCCAAAATGCGGGGAGCAATCAGCCCCAGCATTTT
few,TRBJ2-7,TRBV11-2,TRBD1,CASSLNRQGAYEQYF,TGTGCCAGCAGCTTAAACAGACAGGGGGCCTACGAGCAGTACTTC
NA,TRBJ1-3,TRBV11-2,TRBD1,CASSGGQGRAGNTIYF,TGTGCCAGCAGCGGCGGACAGGGGCGGGCTGGAAACACCATATATTTT
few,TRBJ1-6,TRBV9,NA,CASSPDLTPRATPLHF,TGTGCCAGCAGCCCCGACCTGACACCGAGGGCGACACCCCTCCACTTT
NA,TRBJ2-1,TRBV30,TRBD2,CAWSVLAGGYNEQFF,TGTGCCTGGAGTGTACTAGCGGGAGGGTACAATGAGCAGTTCTTC
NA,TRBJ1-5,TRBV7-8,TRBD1,CASSRGQGNQPQHF,TGTGCCAGCAGCAGGGGACAGGGCAATCAGCCCCAGCATTTT
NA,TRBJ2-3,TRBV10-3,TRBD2,CAIKGGSADTQYF,TGTGCCATCAAGGGCGGGAGCGCCGATACGCAGTATTTT
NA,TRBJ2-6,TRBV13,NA,CASSVGPPTGTGANGLTF,TGTGCCAGCAGCGTCGGCCCCCCGACAGGGACTGGGGCCAACGGCCTGACTTTC
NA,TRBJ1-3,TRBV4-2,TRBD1,CASSQDGGQGGYDTIYF,TGTGCCAGCAGCCAAGATGGGGGACAGGGAGGGTACGACACCATATATTTT
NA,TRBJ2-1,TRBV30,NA,CAWSWSGNEQFF,TGTGCCTGGTCCTGGAGCGGCAATGAGCAGTTCTTC
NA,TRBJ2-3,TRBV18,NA,CASSRGTDTQYF,TGTGCCAGCTCGCGGGGTACAGATACGCAGTATTTT
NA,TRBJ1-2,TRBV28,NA,CASSFAGQYYGYTF,TGTGCCAGCAGTTTCGCTGGACAGTACTATGGCTACACCTTC
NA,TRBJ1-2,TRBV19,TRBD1,CASSPAADRVGTF,TGTGCCAGTAGTCCTGCTGCTGACAGGGTTGGCACCTTC
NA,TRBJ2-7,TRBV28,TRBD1,CASSLSGTGIYEQYF,TGTGCCAGCAGTTTGTCCGGGACAGGGATCTACGAGCAGTACTTC
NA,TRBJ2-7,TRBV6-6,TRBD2,CASSYERGSYEQYF,TGTGCCAGCAGTTACGAGCGGGGATCCTACGAGCAGTACTTC
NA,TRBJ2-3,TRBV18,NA,CASSPPITDTQYF,TGTGCCAGCTCACCCCCCATCACAGATACGCAGTATTTT
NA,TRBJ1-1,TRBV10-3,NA,CAISEWGQDTEAFF,TGTGCCATCAGTGAGTGGGGGCAGGACACTGAAGCTTTCTTT
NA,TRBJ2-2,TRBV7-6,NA,CASSLRAGRVTGELFF,TGTGCCAGCAGCTTAAGAGCTGGGCGGGTCACCGGGGAGCTGTTTTTT